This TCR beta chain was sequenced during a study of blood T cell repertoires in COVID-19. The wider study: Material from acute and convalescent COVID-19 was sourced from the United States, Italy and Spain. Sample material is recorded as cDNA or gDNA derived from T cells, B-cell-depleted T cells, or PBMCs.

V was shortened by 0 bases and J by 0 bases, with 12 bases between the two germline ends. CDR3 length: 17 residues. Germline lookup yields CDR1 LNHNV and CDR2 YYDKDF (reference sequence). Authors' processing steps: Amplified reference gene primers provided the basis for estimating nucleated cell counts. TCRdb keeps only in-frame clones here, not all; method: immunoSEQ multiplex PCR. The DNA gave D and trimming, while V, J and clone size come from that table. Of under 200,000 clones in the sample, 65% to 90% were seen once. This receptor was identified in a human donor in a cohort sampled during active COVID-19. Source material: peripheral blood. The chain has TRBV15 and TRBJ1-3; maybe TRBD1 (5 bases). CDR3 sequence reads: CATSREAGPSSGNTIYF. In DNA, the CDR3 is TGTGCCACCAGCAGAGAGGCAGGGCCGAGCTCTGGAAACACCATATATTTT.